These T cell receptor beta chains were read from a single sample in a study of shared clonotypes between healthy human individuals. The assay was immunoSEQ multiplex PCR, and TCRdb's table has in-frame clones only and misses some. The table lists about 1.1 million clones, around 77% of them singletons, with roughly 0.83% in the top ten. The sample comprised memory CD4+ T cells from PBMCs. These receptors were taken from a man between 18 and 35 years old in good health. Some clones in this sample may be carry-over from other donors' samples. Each CDR3 is given without its conserved first and last residue.

TRBV30,AWSVEVNTEAF
TRBV20-1,RARGNEQF
TRBV27,AVRGSGANVLT
TRBV28,ASSFPLNSDRIQETQY
TRBV25-1,ASSEPASLPGYGYT
TRBV5-4,ASSFGHPGGD
TRBV4-3,ASSQSTGMNTEAF
TRBV7-2,ASSSGQGASYNEQF
TRBV6-1,ASSEQGQGTGKAF
TRBV18,ASSPGQGTFNTEAF
TRBV27,ASSEGYFTMNEQF
TRBV2,ASMTGTLETEAF
TRBV5-6,ASSTGRFTGELF
TRBV5-1,ASSLGPGDYEQF
TRBV30,AWSVMGVRDTIY
TRBV2,ASSENNLWDTQY
TRBV2,ASIPLIWTSGNEQF
TRBV7-6,ASSLGGRFSGNTIY
TRBV5-1,ASSPGTMPLDEQF
TRBV2,ASSEGRASYNEQF
TRBV5-4,ASSFGTDYEQY
TRBV12-5,ASGLGQGPYSYNEQF
TRBV10-3,AISVVGRGTQY
TRBV7-9,ASSPRGGSSYNEQF
TRBV2,ASSIFNEQF
TRBV11-2,ASSPQGAIYGYT
TRBV5-6,ASSFIRGPNYGYT
TRBV18,ASSPGTGDEKLF
TRBV9,ASSNGTVRIPGELF
TRBV2,ASSVYGGGQPQH
TRBV9,ASSVDPGDTQY
TRBV11-2,ASSLNGAGELF
TRBV29-1,SVESLDNEQF
TRBV5-1,ASSLTRDRAYNEQF
TRBV28,ASSLWGTGEQF
TRBV7-3,ASSFTSSQETQY
TRBV7-9,ASSFVGASGYT
TRBV7-9,ASSLRGLSEAF
TRBV9,ASSSTAETQY
TRBV6-1,ASSSTYGYT
TRBV5-1,ASSTPSGKLNEQF
TRBV28,ASSLGGAGNYEQY
TRBV2,ASSEQEWYGYT
TRBV20-1,RATGEETQY
TRBV27,ASISGLPGDEQY
TRBV6-6,ASSYSSLAGTQY
TRBV18,ASSPRQGEGYT
TRBV28,ASGLAGGETQY
TRBV7-9,ASSPRTSGRVKEQF
TRBV9,ASTPRGSGANVLT
TRBV7-3,ASSLAREDTQY
TRBV16,ASSQGLALSSYEQY
TRBV28,AAGGARNQPQH